The 27 T cell receptor beta chains below all came from one sample that was sequenced in a study of T cell changes during pregnancy in multiple sclerosis. The assay was immunoSEQ multiplex PCR, and TCRdb's table has in-frame clones only and misses some. The data show tens of thousands of clones, 88% seen once. The source material was CD8+ T cells from peripheral blood mononuclear cells, sampled after pregnancy. The receptors derive from a female donor in good health, enrolled as a control in a pregnancy study.

In this sample, this clone turned up once. The rearrangement links TRBV11-2 to TRBJ1-1; the D gene is possibly TRBD1 (5 bases). Germline CDR1 reads SGHAT; CDR2 reads FQNNGV. The CDR3 spans 13 residues. Trimming left V 5 bases short and J 11 bases short, with 18 bases between. The CDR3 nucleotides read TGTGCCAGCAGCCCGACCGTCGACAGTTTGGCTTTCTTT. Amino acid sequence: CASSPTVDSLAFF. The full variable domain, in which reference TRBV11-2 and TRBJ1-1 provide the parts outside the CDR3, is EAGVAQSPRYKIIEKRQSVAFWCNPISGHATLYWYQQILGQGPKLLIQFQNNGVVDDSQLPKDRFSAERLKGVDSTLKIQPAKLEDSAVYLCASSPTVDSLAFFGQGTRLTVV.

V gene TRBV5-1 combines with J gene TRBJ1-1; D unclear. Looked up from germline, CDR1 is SGHRS and CDR2 is YFSETQ. The CDR3 covers 12 residues. V lost 3 bases, J lost 5 bases, and 8 bases lay in between. The CDR3 DNA is TGCGCCAGCAGCTCACGAGGGACTGAAGCTTTCTTT. This gives the protein CASSSRGTEAFF.

This chain joins TRBV11-2 and TRBJ1-1; 9 bases agree with TRBD1. The CDR3 covers 14 residues. The ends lost 6 bases at V and 7 bases at J; junction bases unmatched: 9. Germline V CDR1 and CDR2: SGHAT, FQNNGV. DNA for the CDR3: TGTGCCAGCAGGCCCGCCACAGGGGGCCTTGAAGCTTTCTTT. It yields the protein CASRPATGGLEAFF.

The chain links TRBV6-1 to TRBJ2-7; D possibly corresponds to TRBD1 (6 bases). Germline V gene data show CDR1 as MNHNS and CDR2 as SASEGT. This CDR3 contains 14 residues. V lost 6 bases to trimming and J lost 2 bases, with 14 bases between them. The CDR3 loop reads CASSHRDITYEQYF. CDR3 DNA: TGTGCCAGCAGCCACCGGGACATCACCTACGAGCAGTACTTC.

The genes are TRBV9 and TRBJ1-1; D not resolved. The V gene's germline CDR1 is SGDLS and CDR2 YYNGEE. V gave up 0 bases and J gave up 0 bases, with 6 bases separating them. This CDR3 contains 14 residues. CDR3 sequence reads: CASSVGHMNTEAFF. The CDR3 bases are TGTGCCAGCAGCGTAGGACACATGAACACTGAAGCTTTCTTT.

This clone was counted a few times. The chain recombines TRBV27 with TRBJ1-1; maybe TRBD1 (5 bases). The V gene's germline CDR1 is MNHEY and CDR2 SMNVEV (reference sequence). Trimming took 8 bases from V and 9 from J, leaving 19 bases between them. The CDR3 has 13 amino acids. In nucleotides, the CDR3 is TGTGCCAGCTCCTTGACCGGACCAGGGCAAGCTTTCTTT. Amino acid sequence: CASSLTGPGQAFF.

V is TRBV4-3 and J is TRBJ1-1, with 11 bases lining up with TRBD1. V lost 4 bases to trimming and J lost 3 bases; unmatched junction nucleotides: 1. There are 14 residues in the CDR3. Germline V gene data show CDR1 as LGHNA and CDR2 as YSLEER. The CDR3: CASSLGQGDTEAFF. The DNA for the CDR3 is TGCGCCAGCAGCCTGGGACAGGGGGACACTGAAGCTTTCTTT.

The gene calls are TRBV4-2 and TRBJ1-6; the match to TRBD1 covers 11 bases. This CDR3 is 16 amino acids long. Germline CDR1 and CDR2: LGHNA and YNFKEQ. V trimming: 4 bases; J trimming: 10 bases; junction bases outside the gene matches: 9. The CDR3 protein is CASSPTEGDRGSPLHF. The DNA of the CDR3 is TGTGCCAGCAGCCCCACGGAGGGGGACAGGGGGTCACCCCTCCACTTT.

There are a few counts of this clone. The chain couples TRBV5-6 to TRBJ2-2, with 7 positions matching TRBD2. The CDR3 is made up of 14 amino acids. Germline V lookup: CDR1 SGHDT, CDR2 YYEEEE. The trim removed 3 bases at V and 2 bases at J, leaving 1 base unmatched. CDR3 sequence: CASSSGLNTGELFF. DNA of the CDR3: TGTGCCAGCAGCTCGGGACTAAACACCGGGGAGCTGTTTTTT.

This chain's CDR3 is CASTEGWGSEAFF. CDR3 nucleotides: TGTGCCAGCACGGAGGGCTGGGGTTCCGAAGCTTTCTTT. The genes are TRBV6-1 and TRBJ1-1; no clear D. This CDR3 comprises 13 residues. CDR1 MNHNS and CDR2 SASEGT come from the germline V gene. Trimming stripped 7 bases from V and 8 bases from J, with 17 bases between.

The chain's CDR3 is CASSLGGGYEQYF. CDR3 bases: TGTGCCAGCAGCTTGGGCGGGGGGTACGAGCAGTACTTC. The chain links TRBV5-4 to TRBJ2-7, with TRBD2 matching 8 bases. With V trimmed by 0 bases and J by 4 bases, 0 bases remained unmatched. The CDR3 consists of 13 residues. Germline lookup yields CDR1 SGHNT and CDR2 YYREEE (reference sequence).

The V and J genes are TRBV27 and TRBJ2-7; D is possibly TRBD1 (7 bases). The germline V gene encodes CDR1 MNHEY and CDR2 SMNVEV (reference sequence). The CDR3 covers 15 residues. The germline V and J ends were trimmed by 5 bases and 1 base, with 15 bases remaining between them. The CDR3 loop is CASSSQGGFSYEQYF. The CDR3 nucleotides read TGTGCCAGCAGTAGCCAGGGGGGTTTTTCCTACGAGCAGTACTTC.

The rearrangement joins TRBV28 to TRBJ1-2; a weak D match, TRBD1 (6 bases). Deletions cut 5 bases from V and 7 bases from J, with 17 bases between. The CDR3 covers 14 residues. Per the germline V gene, CDR1 is MDHEN and CDR2 is SYDVKM. The CDR3 protein is CASSAPDSRVGYTF. In DNA form, the CDR3 reads TGTGCCAGCAGTGCACCGGACAGTCGGGTTGGCTACACCTTC.

The chain links TRBV4-3 to TRBJ2-7, with 9 bases aligning to TRBD1. CDR3 length: 15 amino acids. V trimming: 5 bases; J trimming: 3 bases; junction bases outside the gene matches: 8. Looked up from germline, CDR1 is LGHNA and CDR2 is YSLEER. The CDR3 spells CASSVSGTGIYEQYF. CDR3 DNA sequence: TGCGCCAGCAGCGTGTCAGGGACAGGGATCTACGAGCAGTACTTC.

The J gene is TRBJ1-1, the V gene TRBV4-3, with D maybe TRBD1 (5 bases). The V gene's germline CDR1 is LGHNA and CDR2 YSLEER. This CDR3 is built from 13 residues. The V gene lost 1 base and the J gene lost 8 bases, with 11 bases spanning the gap. The CDR3 DNA is TGCGCCAGCAGCCAAGTCACAGGAACCGAAGCTTTCTTT. The encoded protein is CASSQVTGTEAFF.

The chain is built from TRBV6-6 and TRBJ1-5; maybe TRBD1 (6 bases). V was clipped by 8 bases and J by 4 bases, with 15 bases between them. The CDR3 length is 14 residues. The germline gives CDR1 MNHNY, CDR2 SVGAGI (reference sequence). The CDR3 coding sequence is TGTGCCAGCGTACAGGGATTATGGAATCAGCCCCAGCATTTT. Protein sequence: CASVQGLWNQPQHF.

This clone was detected many times. The chain combines TRBV7-3 with TRBJ2-1, with TRBD1 identical over 10 bases. Germline trimming cut 5 bases from V and 4 bases from J; bases unmatched to any gene: 2. This CDR3 is built from 14 residues. Germline loops: CDR1 SGHTA, CDR2 FQGTGA. CDR3 DNA: TGTGCCAGCAGCCGGGGACAGGGGTACAATGAGCAGTTCTTC. Translation gives CASSRGQGYNEQFF. Full variable domain (outside the CDR3, taken from reference TRBV7-3 and TRBJ2-1): GAGVSQTPSNKVTEKGKYVELRCDPISGHTALYWYRQSLGQGPEFLIYFQGTGAADDSGLPNDRFFAVRPEGSVSTLKIQRTERGDSAVYLCASSRGQGYNEQFFGPGTRLTVL.

The V and J genes are TRBV6-1 and TRBJ2-5; the match to TRBD2 covers 8 bases. Trimming took 6 bases from V and 3 from J; bases not matched to a gene: 9. Looked up from germline, CDR1 is MNHNS and CDR2 is SASEGT. The CDR3 has 15 residues. The CDR3 loop is CASRPFGGVEETQYF. CDR3 DNA: TGTGCCAGCAGGCCATTCGGGGGGGTAGAAGAGACCCAGTACTTC.

The genes are TRBV7-8 and TRBJ2-5; 7 bases align to TRBD1. The CDR3 covers 13 residues. CDR1 and CDR2 (germline): SGHVS, FQNEAQ. Trimming cost V 5 bases and J 4 bases; bases outside gene matches: 4. The CDR3 here is CASSPGTAETQYF. The CDR3 DNA follows: TGTGCCAGCAGCCCCGGGACAGCAGAGACCCAGTACTTC.

This clone was seen a handful of times. The gene calls are TRBV7-3 and TRBJ2-7, with 8 bases fitting TRBD2. J gave up 2 bases and V 3 bases, and 0 bases lay outside the gene matches. The germline gives CDR1 SGHTA, CDR2 FQGTGA. The length of the CDR3 is 13 residues. The CDR3 DNA reads TGTGCCAGCAGCTTGACTAGCGCCTACGAGCAGTACTTC. Residues: CASSLTSAYEQYF.

The genes are TRBV7-3 and TRBJ2-3; possible D gene TRBD1, 6 bases. V lost 5 bases and J lost 0, with 12 bases in between. The CDR3 totals 15 residues. The germline gives CDR1 SGHTA, CDR2 FQGTGA. For the CDR3, the DNA is TGTGCCAGCAGCCCACAGGGATATAGCACAGATACGCAGTATTTT. Protein sequence: CASSPQGYSTDTQYF.

The genes are TRBV27 and TRBJ1-6, with 10 positions matching TRBD1. Germline-derived CDR1 and CDR2 are MNHEY and SMNVEV (reference sequence). This CDR3 region has 13 residues. V dropped 5 bases and J dropped 13; count of bases not matched to a gene: 5. CDR3 region: CASSLGQGVPLHF. DNA for the CDR3: TGTGCCAGCAGTCTCGGACAGGGGGTCCCCCTCCACTTT.

The CDR3, as DNA: TGTGCCATTCTAGCGGGGGTTAACAATGAGCAGTTCTTC. Its protein product is CAILAGVNNEQFF. The V and J genes are TRBV10-3 and TRBJ2-1, with 10 bases lining up with TRBD2. This CDR3 contains 13 residues. V lost 9 bases, J lost 5 bases, and 4 bases stayed unmatched. In germline, CDR1 is ENHRY, CDR2 SYGVKD.

The V and J genes are TRBV6-5 and TRBJ2-1, with unresolved D. V lost 0 bases, J lost 7 bases, and 10 bases lay in between. This CDR3 is 14 amino acids long. Germline V lookup: CDR1 MNHEY, CDR2 SVGAGI. The CDR3 bases are TGTGCCAGCAGTTACTCGAATTCCGGTAATGAGCAGTTCTTC. This translates into CASSYSNSGNEQFF.

The chain carries TRBV29-1 and TRBJ2-2; 8 nucleotides line up with TRBD1. Germline CDR1 and CDR2: SQVTM and ANQGSEA. This CDR3 region has 13 residues. Unmatched junction bases numbered 7, after V lost 5 bases and J lost 8 bases. As DNA, the CDR3 is TGCAGCGTTTTTGGACAGGGAGTAGGGGAGCTGTTTTTT. As protein: CSVFGQGVGELFF.

J is TRBJ2-5 and V is TRBV30, with 16 bases identical to TRBD2. Germline V CDR1 and CDR2: GTSNPN, SVGIG (reference sequence). V dropped 3 bases and J dropped 5; count of bases not matched to a gene: 9. This CDR3 has 17 amino acids. CDR3 DNA sequence: TGTGCCTGGAGACTCCCGGGACTAGCGGGGGGGAAGGAGACCCAGTACTTC. This encodes CAWRLPGLAGGKETQYF.

The chain employs TRBV7-2 and TRBJ1-3, with no clear D. V lost 5 bases to trimming and J lost 2 bases, with 22 bases between them. CDR1 SGHTA and CDR2 FQGNSA come from the germline V gene. CDR3 length equals 18 residues. CDR3 DNA sequence: TGTGCCAGCAGCCTGAACCTACCGAGGGTGGGAGCTGGAAACACCATATATTTT. This gives the protein CASSLNLPRVGAGNTIYF.